The present T cell receptor beta chain was sequenced within a study of CD8 T cells in ankylosing spondylitis. Findings and limits, study-wide: In the blood and synovial fluid of reactive arthritis, some motif variants had been previously reported. Fewer than 10 highly homologous variants made up a TCR beta motif that seemed to typify ankylosing spondylitis blood. Researchers report that disease-linked clones proved CD8+ and relatively rare in peripheral blood. Disease-linked clones reportedly showed significant enrichment in matched ankylosing spondylitis synovial fluid.

V dropped 1 base and J dropped 1; count of bases not matched to a gene: 5. Germline V gives CDR1 SGHAT, CDR2 FQNNGV. The CDR3 is 18 residues long. Each TCR beta library was made by quantitative 5'-RACE that incorporated molecular barcodes. Via MiXCR, TCRdb re-called the 5' RACE reads, giving one row per CDR3 protein. The sample lists roughly 350,000 distinct CDR3 sequences; approximately 8.2% were seen once. Regarding this clonotype: Its cognate antigen is unknown.

The V gene is TRBV11-2, the J gene TRBJ2-2; TRBD2 matches 11 bases. This clonotype originated in a male donor with ankylosing spondylitis. Input material: blood, either unsorted or a sorted T cell fraction (not recorded which). CDR3: CASSLVYLAGGNTGELFF. CDR3 nucleotide sequence: TGTGCCAGCAGCTTAGTGTATCTAGCGGGAGGGAACACCGGGGAGCTGTTTTTT.